The 8 T cell receptor beta chains reported below all come from one sample, sequenced in a study of blood T cell repertoires in COVID-19. Only in-frame clones appear in the TCRdb table, and some are missing; sequencing was by immunoSEQ multiplex PCR. The data contain about 26,000 clones, roughly 89% of them singletons. Sequenced: peripheral blood. These receptors were taken from a human donor in a cohort sampled during active COVID-19.

The rearrangement uses TRBV5-1 and TRBJ2-6; possibly TRBD1 for D (6 bases). This CDR3 spans 17 amino acids. Germline CDR1 is SGHRS and CDR2 is YFSETQ. The V end lost 5 bases, the J end lost 2 bases, and 17 bases lay between the germline ends. The CDR3 here is CASSRQTQGTGANVLTF. In DNA, the CDR3 is TGCGCCAGCAGTAGGCAGACTCAGGGGACTGGGGCCAACGTCCTGACTTTC.

This clone was recorded only once. This sequence joins TRBV27 and TRBJ2-1, with 7 nucleotides matching TRBD2. J lost 1 base, V lost 0 bases, and 6 bases had no gene match. Germline V gives CDR1 MNHEY, CDR2 SMNVEV (reference sequence). The CDR3 is 17 amino acids. Here the CDR3 reads CASSLSPGLLSYNEQFF. The CDR3 nucleotides read TGTGCCAGCAGTTTATCGCCGGGACTACTATCCTACAATGAGCAGTTCTTC.

The chain uses TRBV28 and TRBJ2-3; 7 bases are shared with TRBD1. Unmatched junction bases numbered 7, after V lost 1 base and J lost 0 bases. Germline lookup yields CDR1 MDHEN and CDR2 SYDVKM. CDR3 size: 17 residues. The CDR3 is CASSLSRTGSSTDTQYF. CDR3 nucleotide sequence: TGTGCCAGCAGTTTATCTAGGACAGGCTCTAGCACAGATACGCAGTATTTT.

V is TRBV5-6 and J is TRBJ2-3; tentatively, D is TRBD1 (5 bases). Germline lookup yields CDR1 SGHDT and CDR2 YYEEEE. V was trimmed by 0 bases and J by 4 bases, leaving 18 bases between them. The CDR3 has 17 residues. CDR3 DNA: TGTGCCAGCAGCTTGGATCAGGGTTACTTGGGCCCAGATACGCAGTATTTT. Protein: CASSLDQGYLGPDTQYF. The entire variable domain, with the rest obtained from reference TRBV5-6 and TRBJ2-3, is as follows: DAGVTQSPTHLIKTRGQQVTLRCSPKSGHDTVSWYQQALGQGPQFIFQYYEEEERQRGNFPDRFSGHQFPNYSSELNVNALLLGDSALYLCASSLDQGYLGPDTQYFGPGTRLTVL.

There are a few counts of this clone. The CDR3 region is CASSVEEASGVYEQYF. The CDR3 region has the DNA TGTGCCAGCAGCGTAGAAGAAGCTAGCGGGGTCTACGAGCAGTACTTC. This chain links TRBV9 with TRBJ2-7, with 9 bases fitting TRBD2. This CDR3 comprises 16 residues. Germline V lookup: CDR1 SGDLS, CDR2 YYNGEE. Unmatched junction bases numbered 7, after V lost 0 bases and J lost 3 bases.

The chain recombines TRBV13 with TRBJ1-2, with TRBD1 matching over 9 bases. Trimming at V came to 2 bases and at J to 7 bases, leaving 8 bases not matched to a gene. The CDR3 is made up of 15 amino acids. Per germline, CDR1 PRHDT and CDR2 FYEKMQ (reference sequence). This chain's CDR3 is CASSLRGTGGRGYTF. DNA of the CDR3: TGTGCCAGCAGCTTACGTGGCACAGGGGGCCGTGGCTACACCTTC.

The chain joins TRBV9 to TRBJ1-1; D possibly corresponds to TRBD1 (5 bases). V was shortened by 4 bases and J by 0 bases, with 7 bases between the two germline ends. Germline CDR1 reads SGDLS; CDR2 reads YYNGEE. The length of the CDR3 is 13 residues. Here the CDR3 DNA reads TGTGCCAGCAGCCCACAGGTGAACACTGAAGCTTTCTTT. Translating it yields CASSPQVNTEAFF.

This chain connects TRBV28 to TRBJ2-1; 8 bases line up with TRBD1. V was clipped by 4 bases and J by 3 bases; unmatched bases: 8. This CDR3 is 16 amino acids long. The germline V gene has CDR1 MDHEN and CDR2 SYDVKM. In DNA form, the CDR3 reads TGTGCCAGCAGTTCGGCCGGGACAGGATACTACAATGAGCAGTTCTTC. Translated: CASSSAGTGYYNEQFF.